This is a list of T cell receptor beta chains from one sample in a study of CD8 T cells in ankylosing spondylitis. Via MiXCR, TCRdb re-called the 5' RACE reads, giving one row per CDR3 protein. The repertoire consists of 220,000 or so distinct CDR3 sequences, with about 10% occurring once and the leading ten covering roughly a fifth. Sequencing used blood, either unsorted or a sorted T cell fraction (not recorded which). These receptors were obtained from a male donor with ankylosing spondylitis or in good health (not recorded which). Each CDR3 is given with its conserved first and last residue. D genes are given only for firm matches.

>.|TRBJ2-3|TRBV20-1
CSANPHSGASTDTQYF
>.|TRBJ2-5|TRBV20-1
CSARVGKETQYF
>TRBD2|TRBJ2-3|TRBV12-3/TRBV12-4
CASRPTSGGATDTQYF
>.|TRBJ2-5|TRBV7-3
CASSFENQETQYF
>.|TRBJ2-1|TRBV29-1
CSVEVGANNEQFF
>.|TRBJ2-3|TRBV6-1
CASSPTGSFRTDTQYF
>TRBD2|TRBJ2-1|TRBV7-2
CASSLLAGGLNEQFF
>.|TRBJ2-3|TRBV5-6
CASSESRGTDTQYF
>.|TRBJ2-5|TRBV29-1
CSADTLGETQYF
>.|TRBJ2-2|TRBV5-1
CASSYLQQGNGELFF
>.|TRBJ2-1|TRBV5-1
CASRPTGIPYNEQFF
>.|TRBJ2-5|TRBV14
CASSQEVKKGGETQYF
>.|TRBJ2-1|TRBV3-1
CASSQYSGSYNEQFF
>.|TRBJ1-5|TRBV7-6
CASSPRPGVDQPQHF
>TRBD1|TRBJ1-2|TRBV5-1
CASSLQGDNGYTF
>TRBD1|TRBJ1-2|TRBV7-9
CASRDRVSYGYTF
>.|TRBJ1-2|TRBV3-1
CASSQDQADRRYGYTF
>.|TRBJ2-2|TRBV30
CAWSLGAAEVGELFF
>.|TRBJ2-3|TRBV20-1
CSAQPAGLTDTQYF
>.|TRBJ1-5|TRBV5-1
CASSLTGTAQPQHF
>.|TRBJ1-6|TRBV7-9
CASSWSVQENSPLHF
>.|TRBJ1-1|TRBV5-1
CASSLLQGGTEAFF
>.|TRBJ2-2|TRBV20-1
CSARPPVSGELFF
>.|TRBJ1-2|TRBV29-1
CSVDQVDRTFYGYTF
>.|TRBJ2-5|TRBV29-1
CSVEEGETQYF
>TRBD2|TRBJ2-3|TRBV24-1
CATSESGGNTDTQYF
>.|TRBJ1-6|TRBV7-2
CASSLSFGGFSPLHF
>.|TRBJ1-2|TRBV7-2
CASSPGEGRNYGYTF
>.|TRBJ1-5|TRBV7-2
CASSLDRGPQHF
>.|TRBJ2-2|TRBV3-1
CASSQRGFGEGDFSGELFF
>TRBD1|TRBJ1-2|TRBV6-1
CASSNTGQYLYGYTF
>.|TRBJ1-6|TRBV7-3
CASSPTAAYNSPLHF
>.|TRBJ2-2|TRBV15
CATSRGAGSNTGELFF
>TRBD2|TRBJ2-7|TRBV7-2
CASSPTPGGNFYEQYF
>TRBD1|TRBJ1-6|TRBV12-3/TRBV12-4
CASSPTGFYNSPLHF